These 14 T cell receptor beta chains were sequenced from one sample in a study of cytomegalovirus exposure and HLA in healthy donors. Repertoires were generated with immunoSEQ multiplex PCR, while TCRdb's copy carries only in-frame clones and drops some. The sample has approximately 110,000 clones; roughly 90% are singletons. Sequenced sample: PBMCs. The receptors shown here come from a woman under 30 in good health and CMV-seronegative.

The chain uses TRBV11-1 and TRBJ2-7; D gene uncertain. The CDR3 has 11 amino acids. The germline V gene has CDR1 SGHAT and CDR2 FQDESV (reference sequence). V gave up 1 base and J gave up 7 bases, with 5 bases separating them. CDR3 loop: CASSLGVEQYF. CDR3 nucleotides: TGTGCCAGCAGCTTAGGAGTGGAGCAGTACTTC.

The sample holds a few counts of this clone. The genes are TRBV27 and TRBJ2-7, with 7 bases identical to TRBD2. V was pared by 5 bases and J by 0 bases, with 10 bases of the junction left unmatched. CDR3 size: 16 residues. Germline V gene data show CDR1 as MNHEY and CDR2 as SMNVEV (reference sequence). CDR3 sequence (DNA): TGTGCCAGCAGTCCCAGTGGGGGGGTTCTCTCCTACGAGCAGTACTTC. This sequence encodes CASSPSGGVLSYEQYF.

V usage is TRBV28 and J usage is TRBJ2-3; 7 bases are a match to TRBD1. Germline V gene data show CDR1 as MDHEN and CDR2 as SYDVKM. The CDR3 loop spans 14 amino acids. V lost 6 bases, J lost 2 bases, and 5 bases stayed unmatched. The CDR3 loop is CASRVGGVTDTQYF. The CDR3 DNA is TGTGCCAGCAGAGTAGGGGGCGTCACAGATACGCAGTATTTT.

This chain links TRBV14 with TRBJ1-6; D uncertain. CDR1 and CDR2 from the germline V gene are SGHDN and FVKESK. This CDR3 comprises 12 residues. The V end lost 3 bases, the J end lost 6 bases, and 3 bases lay between the germline ends. The CDR3 spells CASSQSNSPLHF. The CDR3 DNA is TGTGCCAGCAGCCAGAGTAATTCACCCCTCCACTTT.

V and J are TRBV28 and TRBJ1-3, with 9 bases aligning to TRBD1. The germline CDR1 and CDR2 sequences are MDHEN and SYDVKM. V lost 5 bases to trimming and J lost 5 bases; unmatched junction nucleotides: 7. The CDR3 extends over 15 amino acids. The CDR3 protein is CASSGSGQGRNTIYF. The CDR3 coding sequence is TGTGCCAGCAGTGGGTCGGGACAGGGCAGAAACACCATATATTTT.

V and J are TRBV12-2 and TRBJ1-4; TRBD1 is taken as the D call from the table, unchecked against the DNA. TRBV12-2 is marked as a pseudogene. The CDR3 is 18 amino acids. Here the CDR3 reads CASRLSQGAQISEEKLFF. As DNA, the CDR3 is TGTGCAAGTCGCTTATCCCAGGGGGCGCAAATATCGGAAGAAAAACTGTTTTTT.

A few counts support this clone. The genes are TRBV7-9 and TRBJ1-2; 7 nucleotides match TRBD1. V gave up 3 bases and J gave up 4 bases; unmatched junction bases: 5. The germline CDR1 and CDR2 sequences are SEHNR and FQNEAQ (reference sequence). The CDR3 runs to 14 residues. CDR3 sequence reads: CASSLGTVGYGYTF. In nucleotides, the CDR3 is TGTGCCAGCAGCTTGGGGACAGTAGGCTATGGCTACACCTTC.

J is TRBJ2-5 and V is TRBV9; TRBD2 might be the D (6 bases). CDR1 and CDR2 from the germline V gene are SGDLS and YYNGEE. V was cut by 0 bases and J by 5 bases, with 14 bases left in between. The CDR3 totals 15 residues. CDR3 region: CASSVAPIGGETQYF. DNA of the CDR3: TGTGCCAGCAGCGTAGCCCCCATAGGAGGGGAGACCCAGTACTTC.

V usage is TRBV6-5 and J usage is TRBJ2-7; D unresolved. Trimming left V 6 bases short and J 2 bases short, with 17 bases between. The CDR3 sequence is 15 residues long. Germline loops: CDR1 MNHEY, CDR2 SVGAGI. The CDR3 loop is CASSLNIEATYEQYF. The CDR3 DNA is TGTGCCAGCAGCCTTAATATAGAAGCAACCTACGAGCAGTACTTC.

The V gene is TRBV7-8, the J gene TRBJ1-3; D not resolved. Deletions cut 7 bases from V and 4 bases from J, with 17 bases between. The CDR3 spans 15 residues. Germline lookup yields CDR1 SGHVS and CDR2 FQNEAQ. The CDR3 region is CASTYRGFEGNTIYF. CDR3 in DNA: TGTGCCAGCACCTACCGGGGATTTGAGGGAAACACCATATATTTT.

This chain connects TRBV18 to TRBJ1-5, with D perhaps matching TRBD1 (5 bases). Per the germline V gene, CDR1 is KGHSH and CDR2 is LQKENI. The CDR3 length is 15 residues. Trimming stripped 6 bases from V and 0 bases from J, with 12 bases between. The CDR3 DNA follows: TGTGCCAGCTCGCTAGACAGATATAGCAATCAGCCCCAGCATTTT. Amino acids: CASSLDRYSNQPQHF.

V gene TRBV28 combines with J gene TRBJ1-2, with D maybe TRBD1 (5 bases). Germline CDR1 MDHEN, CDR2 SYDVKM. V was clipped by 6 bases and J by 6 bases, with 17 bases between them. The length of the CDR3 is 14 residues. The CDR3 is CASSQPRGEDGYTF. The CDR3 DNA is TGTGCCAGCAGCCAACCCCGGGGGGAAGATGGCTACACCTTC.

The gene calls are TRBV27 and TRBJ1-6, with D maybe TRBD1 (5 bases). The V end was cut by 4 bases, the J end by 8 bases, with 15 bases between. The germline gives CDR1 MNHEY, CDR2 SMNVEV (reference sequence). The CDR3 runs to 15 residues. DNA for the CDR3: TGTGCCAGCAGTTCATATCAGGGTCGGGATTCACCCCTCCACTTT. Its protein is CASSSYQGRDSPLHF.

This chain connects TRBV19 to TRBJ2-7, with TRBD1 matching 7 bases. The CDR3 sequence is 15 residues long. J gave up 2 bases and V 3 bases, and 7 bases lay outside the gene matches. From germline, CDR1 is LNHDA and CDR2 SQIVND (reference sequence). The CDR3 region is CASSMFWQGAYEQYF. In DNA, the CDR3 is TGTGCCAGTAGTATGTTCTGGCAGGGGGCCTACGAGCAGTACTTC.